Given below is one TCR beta chain in context. The antigen it binds to is not known. Nothing much larger sits one base from this clone, and base qualities are not available. The record originates from a study of blood T cell repertoires in COVID-19 (TCRdb year 2020). At the level of the whole study: Collaborator samples came from the United States, Italy and Spain and covered acute and convalescent phases of COVID-19. The material from the prospective study consisted of cDNA or gDNA derived from T cells, B-cell-depleted T cells, or PBMCs. Deeply sampled blood TCRbeta repertoires from subjects exposed to, actively infected with, or recovered from COVID-19 were included in the dataset. A freely available public database, intended as a resource for researchers studying the immune response to SARS-CoV-2, is where the repertoires were released. Samples came from the ongoing ImmuneRACE study (first 160 participants) plus 1,254 subjects from 6 global collaborators. The sample metadata nearly always contained a de-identified subject ID, COVID-19 status, age in years and sex. Where available, HLA class I and class II types were taken from metadata supplied by the sample provider and were not determined by assay-based typing.

The immunoSEQ Assay, a bias-controlled multiplex PCR, was used to amplify TCRbeta CDR3 regions from genomic DNA. In the source study's methods: Nucleated cell counts per sample were estimated from amplification of reference gene primers within the assay. To quantify the absolute abundance of each unique TCRbeta CDR3 rearrangement, sequence reads were collapsed and filtered. For each sample, productive Simpson clonality was calculated by taking the square root of Simpson's diversity index across productive rearrangements. What TCRdb holds here is the immuneACCESS table cut down to in-frame rearrangements. Part of the clones is not present; checked against another copy, under half of the missing clones reflect an unresolved V gene, and the others are unexplained. V and J calls plus clone size are reproduced from that table; the DNA served to infer D and trimming. For this sample the table gives around 26,000 clones, of which approximately 86% were detected only once. The ten largest clones take up under 35% of the sample.

The collaborating institutions used their own protocols to collect whole blood in K2EDTA tubes. For TCRbeta analysis, collaborators shipped samples as frozen whole blood, isolated PBMCs, or DNA extracted from either of those sample types. The CDR3 starts with the cysteine, ends with the phenylalanine, and has 15 residues. Only the CDR3 DNA stays, 45 bases, in frame from base 1. CDR1 and CDR2 are read off the germline V gene as SGHAT and FQNNGV. Germline trimming: 6 bases from V, 2 bases from J; junction bases outside gene matches: 8. On the study overall, not on this receptor specifically: The quantity of clinical and demographic metadata differed by source and by participant and was supplied without curation.

The V and J genes are TRBV11-2 and TRBJ1-2; 8 bases in between match TRBD1. Material for sequencing was peripheral blood. The sequence came from a human donor in a cohort sampled during active COVID-19. CDR3 loop: CASRPLDRENYGYTF. The DNA sequence follows: TGTGCCAGCAGACCCCTGGACAGGGAAAACTATGGCTACACCTTC.